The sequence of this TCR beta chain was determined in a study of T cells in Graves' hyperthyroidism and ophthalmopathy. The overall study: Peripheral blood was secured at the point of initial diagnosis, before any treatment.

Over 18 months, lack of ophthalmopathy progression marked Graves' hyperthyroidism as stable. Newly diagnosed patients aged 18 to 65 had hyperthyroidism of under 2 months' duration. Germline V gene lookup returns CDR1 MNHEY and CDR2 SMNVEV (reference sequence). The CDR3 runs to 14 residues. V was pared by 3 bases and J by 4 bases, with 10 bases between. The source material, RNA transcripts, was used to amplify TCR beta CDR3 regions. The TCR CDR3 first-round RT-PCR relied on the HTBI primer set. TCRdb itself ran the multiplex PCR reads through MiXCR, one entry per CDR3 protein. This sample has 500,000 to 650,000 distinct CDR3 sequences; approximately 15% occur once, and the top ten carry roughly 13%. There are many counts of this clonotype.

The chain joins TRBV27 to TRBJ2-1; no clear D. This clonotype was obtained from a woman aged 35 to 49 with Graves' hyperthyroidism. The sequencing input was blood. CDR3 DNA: TGTGCCAGCAGTTTTAGCCCTGAATACAATGAGCAGTTCTTC. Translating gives CASSFSPEYNEQFF.